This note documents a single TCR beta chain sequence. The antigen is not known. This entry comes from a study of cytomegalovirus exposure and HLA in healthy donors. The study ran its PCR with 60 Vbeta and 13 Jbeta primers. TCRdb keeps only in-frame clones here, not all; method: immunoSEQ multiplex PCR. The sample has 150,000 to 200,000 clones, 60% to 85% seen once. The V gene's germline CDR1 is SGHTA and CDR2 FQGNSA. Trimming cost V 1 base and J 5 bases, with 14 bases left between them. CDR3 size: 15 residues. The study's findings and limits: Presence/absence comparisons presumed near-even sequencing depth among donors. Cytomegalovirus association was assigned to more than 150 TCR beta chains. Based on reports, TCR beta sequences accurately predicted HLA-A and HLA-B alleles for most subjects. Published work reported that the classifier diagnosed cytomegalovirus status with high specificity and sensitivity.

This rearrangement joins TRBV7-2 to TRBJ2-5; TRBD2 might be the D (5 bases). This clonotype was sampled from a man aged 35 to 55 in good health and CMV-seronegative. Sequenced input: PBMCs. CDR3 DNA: TGTGCCAGCAGCTTAGTCGTGGCGACGGGGGAGACCCAGTACTTC. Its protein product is CASSLVVATGETQYF.